The 22 T cell receptor beta chains presented below share a single source sample, sequenced in a study of blood T cell repertoires in COVID-19. Only in-frame clones appear in the TCRdb table, and some are missing; sequencing was by immunoSEQ multiplex PCR. The data show some 270,000 clones, with roughly 85% seen just once and around 10% held by the top ten. Sequencing input: PBMCs or T cells enriched from blood (not recorded which). These TCRs come from a woman aged 50 to 60 with acute COVID-19.

The chain employs TRBV11-3 and TRBJ2-1; no firm D call. The germline V and J ends were trimmed by 5 bases and 7 bases, with 12 bases remaining between them. The germline gives CDR1 SGHNT, CDR2 YENEEA. This CDR3 comprises 13 residues. The CDR3 protein is CASSVRAENEQFF. DNA for the CDR3: TGTGCCAGCAGCGTCCGTGCTGAGAATGAGCAGTTCTTC.

The chain recombines TRBV12-3 or TRBV12-4 with TRBJ1-1; possibly TRBD1 for D (6 bases). This CDR3 is built from 12 residues. V was trimmed by 2 bases and J by 8 bases, leaving 9 bases between them. The CDR3, as DNA: TGTGCCAGCAGTTTATCTGACAGGGAAGCTTTCTTT. Protein product: CASSLSDREAFF.

The V and J genes are TRBV3-1 (or the pseudogene TRBV3-2) and TRBJ1-1; maybe TRBD1 (6 bases). The V end lost 0 bases, the J end lost 0 bases, and 11 bases lay between the germline ends. This CDR3 region has 16 residues. Germline V lookup: CDR1 LGHDT, CDR2 YNNKEL (reference sequence). The DNA for the CDR3 is TGTGCCAGCAGCCAAGAAGGGGGACCGCTGAACACTGAAGCTTTCTTT. This codes for CASSQEGGPLNTEAFF.

This clone was seen a handful of times. CDR3 nucleotide sequence: TGTGCCAGTAGGACGGGGAATCAGCCCCAGCATTTT. Its protein product is CASRTGNQPQHF. This chain links TRBV19 with TRBJ1-5; D remains unclear. The V end lost 6 bases, the J end lost 4 bases, and 7 bases lay between the germline ends. The CDR3 has 12 residues. CDR1 is LNHDA, CDR2 SQIVND, per germline (reference sequence).

This clone was counted a single time. The chain is built from TRBV25-1 and TRBJ1-2; D gene uncertain. The V end was cut by 1 base, the J end by 0 bases, with 15 bases between. Germline values: CDR1 MGHDK, CDR2 SYGVNS. The CDR3 length is 17 residues. The CDR3 DNA reads TGTGCCAGCAGTGAATCCCCCCAGTCCGAAACTAACTATGGCTACACCTTC. It specifies CASSESPQSETNYGYTF.

The J gene is TRBJ2-1, the V gene TRBV24-1; 8 bases match TRBD1. Germline lookup yields CDR1 KGHDR and CDR2 SFDVKD. The CDR3 contains 13 residues. Trimming cost V 6 bases and J 5 bases; bases outside gene matches: 2. In nucleotides, the CDR3 is TGTGCCACCAGTCCGGGACAGGACAATGAGCAGTTCTTC. Its translation: CATSPGQDNEQFF.

J is TRBJ2-1 and V is TRBV3-1 (or the pseudogene TRBV3-2), with TRBD1 matching 9 bases. CDR1 is LGHDT, CDR2 YNNKEL, per germline (reference sequence). Unmatched junction bases numbered 10, after V lost 4 bases and J lost 6 bases. This CDR3 is 16 amino acids long. For the CDR3, the DNA is TGTGCCAGCAGCCTAGTCCCGGGACAGGGCGGCAATGAGCAGTTCTTC. This codes for CASSLVPGQGGNEQFF.

CDR3 DNA: TGTGCCAGCAGTTTAGCCAGGGGGCTAACTGAAGCTTTCTTT. Translating gives CASSLARGLTEAFF. The chain couples TRBV28 to TRBJ1-1; 8 bases agree with TRBD1. Trimming cost V 2 bases and J 5 bases; bases outside gene matches: 4. The germline V gene has CDR1 MDHEN and CDR2 SYDVKM. CDR3 size: 14 residues.

The chain carries TRBV7-8 and TRBJ1-1; TRBD1 matches 8 bases. Germline values: CDR1 SGHVS, CDR2 FQNEAQ. The J segment lost 1 base and the V segment lost 6 bases, leaving 4 bases of the junction unmatched. CDR3 size: 14 residues. Written as DNA, the CDR3 is TGTGCCAGCAGACTAGGGACAGGGAACACTGAAGCTTTCTTT. It specifies CASRLGTGNTEAFF.

This chain uses TRBV6-6 with TRBJ1-5; D uncertain. The V and J ends lost 5 bases and 2 bases respectively, with 13 bases between them. The germline gives CDR1 MNHNY, CDR2 SVGAGI (reference sequence). The CDR3 length is 15 residues. The CDR3 coding sequence is TGTGCCAGCAGTGTCGAAGGGAGGGGCAATCAGCCCCAGCATTTT. Amino acids: CASSVEGRGNQPQHF.

This chain uses TRBV19 with TRBJ2-7; possibly TRBD2 for D (7 bases). Looked up from germline, CDR1 is LNHDA and CDR2 is SQIVND (reference sequence). The CDR3 covers 15 residues. Trimming took 3 bases from V and 2 from J, leaving 14 bases between them. CDR3: CASSIFGGGPYEQYF. CDR3 DNA sequence: TGTGCCAGTAGTATTTTTGGCGGGGGCCCCTACGAGCAGTACTTC.

The chain uses TRBV2 and TRBJ2-5, with TRBD1 matching 7 bases. With V trimmed by 4 bases and J by 2 bases, 7 bases remained unmatched. Germline CDR1 is SNHLY and CDR2 is FYNNEI. This CDR3 region has 15 residues. In nucleotides, the CDR3 is TGTGCCAGCAGTGGTAAGACAGGGAATCAAGAGACCCAGTACTTC. It encodes CASSGKTGNQETQYF.

This sequence joins TRBV19 and TRBJ1-6; 8 nucleotides align to TRBD1. Germline CDR1 LNHDA, CDR2 SQIVND (reference sequence). The CDR3 has 16 amino acids. The J segment lost 7 bases and the V segment lost 5 bases, leaving 10 bases of the junction unmatched. The CDR3 DNA reads TGTGCCAGTAGTTCGACGATCACAGGGGGAAATTCACCCCTCCACTTT. Amino acids: CASSSTITGGNSPLHF. Full variable domain (outside the CDR3, taken from reference TRBV19 and TRBJ1-6): DGGITQSPKYLFRKEGQNVTLSCEQNLNHDAMYWYRQDPGQGLRLIYYSQIVNDFQKGDIAEGYSVSREKKESFPLTVTSAQKNPTAFYLCASSSTITGGNSPLHFGNGTRLTVT.

This rearrangement joins TRBV30 to TRBJ1-6, with D possibly being TRBD1 (5 bases). V was pared by 7 bases and J by 0 bases, with 10 bases between. Germline CDR1 is GTSNPN and CDR2 is SVGIG (reference sequence). This CDR3 region has 14 residues. CDR3 DNA sequence: TGTGCCTCTACGGGGGACTCCTATAATTCACCCCTCCACTTT. This encodes CASTGDSYNSPLHF. The full variable domain, rest sourced from reference TRBV30 and TRBJ1-6, is SQTIHQWPATLVQPVGSPLSLECTVEGTSNPNLYWYRQAAGRGLQLLFYSVGIGQISSEVPQNLSASRPQDRQFILSSKKLLLSDSGFYLCASTGDSYNSPLHFGNGTRLTVT.

V and J are TRBV7-9 and TRBJ2-1; TRBD1 matches 8 bases. The length of the CDR3 is 15 residues. V was pared by 5 bases and J by 8 bases, with 11 bases of the junction left unmatched. Germline V gene sequence: CDR1 SEHNR, CDR2 FQNEAQ (reference sequence). The CDR3 spells CASSLRTGWTDEQFF. The CDR3 DNA sequence: TGTGCCAGCAGCCTACGGACAGGGTGGACGGATGAGCAGTTCTTC.

This clone was observed a single time. The chain is built from TRBV12-3 or TRBV12-4 and TRBJ2-7; D unresolved. This CDR3 has 12 residues. V was trimmed by 0 bases and J by 5 bases, leaving 5 bases between them. For the CDR3, the DNA is TGTGCCAGCAGTTTAGCGCTAAACGAGCAGTACTTC. Its protein is CASSLALNEQYF.

The chain links TRBV30 to TRBJ1-2, with 7 bases aligning to TRBD1. This CDR3 region has 13 residues. Germline loops: CDR1 GTSNPN, CDR2 SVGIG (reference sequence). The V gene end was trimmed by 3 bases and the J gene end by 10 bases; junction bases not matched to a gene: 11. CDR3 coding DNA: TGTGCCTGGAGAATTAGGGGCACAGGGGACTACACCTTC. The encoded protein is CAWRIRGTGDYTF.

The chain links TRBV5-1 to TRBJ2-7, with a tentative D call TRBD1 (6 bases). The germline V gene has CDR1 SGHRS and CDR2 YFSETQ. The CDR3 consists of 17 residues. V lost 0 bases and J lost 0, with 16 bases in between. CDR3 protein: CASSLDAPQGSSYEQYF. The CDR3 bases are TGCGCCAGCAGCTTGGATGCCCCCCAGGGGAGCTCCTACGAGCAGTACTTC. Variable domain in full (rest from reference TRBV5-1 and TRBJ2-7): KAGVTQTPRYLIKTRGQQVTLSCSPISGHRSVSWYQQTPGQGLQFLFEYFSETQRNKGNFPGRFSGRQFSNSRSEMNVSTLELGDSALYLCASSLDAPQGSSYEQYFGPGTRLTVT.

The rearrangement uses TRBV7-9 and TRBJ1-2; 10 bases match TRBD1. Germline-derived CDR1 and CDR2 are SEHNR and FQNEAQ (reference sequence). The CDR3 loop spans 17 amino acids. The ends lost 6 bases at V and 7 bases at J; junction bases unmatched: 17. The CDR3 here is CASSLWTGGLHKGGYTF. The CDR3 coding sequence is TGTGCCAGCAGTCTCTGGACAGGGGGACTCCATAAGGGTGGCTACACCTTC.

This clone has a handful of counts. The gene calls are TRBV7-9 and TRBJ2-7, with 13 positions matching TRBD2. The V gene's germline CDR1 is SEHNR and CDR2 FQNEAQ (reference sequence). V dropped 5 bases and J dropped 12; count of bases not matched to a gene: 10. The CDR3 runs to 14 residues. The CDR3 loop reads CASSPGTSGASGYF. In DNA form, the CDR3 reads TGTGCCAGCAGCCCCGGGACTAGCGGGGCGTCAGGGTACTTC. Filled out from reference TRBV7-9 and TRBJ2-7, the complete variable domain reads DTGVSQNPRHKITKRGQNVTFRCDPISEHNRLYWYRQTLGQGPEFLTYFQNEAQLEKSRLLSDRFSAERPKGSFSTLEIQRTEQGDSAMYLCASSPGTSGASGYFGPGTRLTVT.

The CDR3 DNA is TGTGCCAGTAGTGCTGCCGGGACAGCTGTGGGCTACACCTTC. Translating it yields CASSAAGTAVGYTF. The V call is TRBV19, the J call TRBJ1-2, with 7 bases lining up with TRBD1. Germline loops: CDR1 LNHDA, CDR2 SQIVND (reference sequence). The V gene end was trimmed by 5 bases and the J gene end by 8 bases; junction bases not matched to a gene: 11. The CDR3 runs to 14 residues. The full variable domain, with the rest looked up from reference TRBV19 and TRBJ1-2, is DGGITQSPKYLFRKEGQNVTLSCEQNLNHDAMYWYRQDPGQGLRLIYYSQIVNDFQKGDIAEGYSVSREKKESFPLTVTSAQKNPTAFYLCASSAAGTAVGYTFGSGTRLTVV.

The chain links TRBV4-2 to TRBJ2-5, with 14 bases lining up with TRBD2. The CDR3 extends over 18 amino acids. Looked up from germline, CDR1 is LGHNA and CDR2 is YNFKEQ. The V and J ends lost 3 bases and 5 bases, in that order; junction bases with no gene match: 11. As DNA, the CDR3 is TGTGCCAGCAGCCAGGGCTCGACTAGCGGGGGGGCCGAGGAGACCCAGTACTTC. This sequence encodes CASSQGSTSGGAEETQYF.